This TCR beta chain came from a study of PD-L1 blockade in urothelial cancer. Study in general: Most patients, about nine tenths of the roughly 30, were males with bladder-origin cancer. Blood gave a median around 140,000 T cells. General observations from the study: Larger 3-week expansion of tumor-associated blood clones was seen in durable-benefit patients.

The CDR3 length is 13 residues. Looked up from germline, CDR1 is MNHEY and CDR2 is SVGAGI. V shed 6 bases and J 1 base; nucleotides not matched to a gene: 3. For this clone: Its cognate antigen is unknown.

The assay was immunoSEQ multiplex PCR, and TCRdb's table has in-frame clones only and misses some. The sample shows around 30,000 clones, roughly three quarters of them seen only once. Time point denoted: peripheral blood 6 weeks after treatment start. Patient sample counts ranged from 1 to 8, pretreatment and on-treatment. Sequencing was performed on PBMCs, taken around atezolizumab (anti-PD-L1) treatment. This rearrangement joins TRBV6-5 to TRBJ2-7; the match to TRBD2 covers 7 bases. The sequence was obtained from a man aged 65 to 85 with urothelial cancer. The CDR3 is CASRSLASYEQYF. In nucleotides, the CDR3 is TGTGCCAGCAGATCACTAGCGTCCTACGAGCAGTACTTC.